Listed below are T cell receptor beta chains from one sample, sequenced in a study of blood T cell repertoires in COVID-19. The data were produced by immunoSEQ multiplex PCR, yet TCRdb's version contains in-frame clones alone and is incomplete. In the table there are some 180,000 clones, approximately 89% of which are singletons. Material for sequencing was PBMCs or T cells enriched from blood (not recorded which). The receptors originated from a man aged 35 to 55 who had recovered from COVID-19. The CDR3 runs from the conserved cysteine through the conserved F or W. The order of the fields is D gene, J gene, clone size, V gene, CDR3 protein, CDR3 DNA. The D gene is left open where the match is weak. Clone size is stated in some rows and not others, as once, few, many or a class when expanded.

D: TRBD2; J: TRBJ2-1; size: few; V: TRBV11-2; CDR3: CASFHGTSGGEQFF; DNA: TGTGCCAGCTTCCACGGGACTAGCGGGGGTGAGCAGTTCTTC
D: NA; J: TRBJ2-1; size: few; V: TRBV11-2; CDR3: CASSSKTAVNEQFF; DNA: TGTGCCAGCAGCTCTAAGACTGCCGTCAATGAGCAGTTCTTC
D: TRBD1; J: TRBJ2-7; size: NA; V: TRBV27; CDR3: CASRTGIYEQYF; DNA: TGTGCCAGCAGGACAGGGATTTACGAGCAGTACTTC
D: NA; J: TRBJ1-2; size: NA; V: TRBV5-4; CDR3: CASSYSTPPNIRYTF; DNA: TGTGCCAGCAGCTATAGCACACCCCCAAATATCCGCTACACCTTC
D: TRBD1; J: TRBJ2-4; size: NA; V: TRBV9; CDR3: CASSPTWTGKNIQYF; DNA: TGTGCCAGCAGCCCAACCTGGACAGGGAAAAACATTCAGTACTTC
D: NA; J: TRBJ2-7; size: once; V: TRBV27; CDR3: CASSARGQVNSYEQYF; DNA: TGTGCCAGCAGTGCCCGAGGGCAGGTTAACTCCTACGAGCAGTACTTC
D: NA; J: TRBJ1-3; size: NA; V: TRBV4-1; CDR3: CASSQVGGGGNTIYF; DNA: TGCGCCAGCAGCCAAGTTGGCGGGGGTGGAAACACCATATATTTT
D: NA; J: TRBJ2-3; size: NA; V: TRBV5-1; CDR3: CASSLPPVETQYF; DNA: TGCGCCAGCAGCTTGCCCCCGGTTGAAACGCAGTATTTT
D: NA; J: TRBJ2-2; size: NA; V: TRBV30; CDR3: CAWTGINTGELFF; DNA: TGTGCCTGGACCGGTATCAACACCGGGGAGCTGTTTTTT
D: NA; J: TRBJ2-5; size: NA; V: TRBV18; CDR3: CASSNDRQETQYF; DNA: TGTGCCAGCTCAAATGACAGGCAAGAGACCCAGTACTTC
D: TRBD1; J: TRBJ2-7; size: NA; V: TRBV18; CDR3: CASSPGQGKHEQYF; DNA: TGTGCCAGCTCACCGGGACAGGGGAAACACGAGCAGTACTTC
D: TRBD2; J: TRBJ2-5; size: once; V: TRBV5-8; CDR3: CASSPGLAEREETQYF; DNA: TGTGCCAGCAGCCCGGGACTAGCGGAAAGGGAAGAGACCCAGTACTTC
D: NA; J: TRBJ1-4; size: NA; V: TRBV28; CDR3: CASSFGQSTNEKLFF; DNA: TGTGCCAGCAGTTTCGGACAGTCAACTAATGAAAAACTGTTTTTT
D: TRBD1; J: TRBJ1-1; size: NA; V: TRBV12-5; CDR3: CASGFTSQGQGGSEAFF; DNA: TGTGCTAGTGGTTTCACCTCCCAAGGACAGGGTGGGTCTGAAGCTTTCTTT
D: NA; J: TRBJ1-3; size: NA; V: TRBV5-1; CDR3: CASSLAGFSQGPGNTIYF; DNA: TGCGCCAGCAGCCTTGCTGGATTTTCACAGGGACCTGGAAACACCATATATTTT
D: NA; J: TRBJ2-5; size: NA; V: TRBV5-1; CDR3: CASKLGGSGETQYF; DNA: TGCGCCAGCAAACTTGGGGGAAGCGGGGAGACCCAGTACTTC
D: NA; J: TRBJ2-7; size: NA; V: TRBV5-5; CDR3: CASSPSYEQYF; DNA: TGTGCCAGCAGCCCTTCCTACGAGCAGTACTTC
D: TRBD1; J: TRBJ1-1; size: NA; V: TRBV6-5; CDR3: CASSPQGGTEAFF; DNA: TGTGCCAGCAGCCCACAGGGGGGAACTGAAGCTTTCTTT
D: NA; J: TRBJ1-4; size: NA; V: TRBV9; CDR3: CASSAGMRAGSEKLFF; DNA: TGTGCCAGCAGCGCGGGGATGAGGGCCGGTAGTGAAAAACTGTTTTTT
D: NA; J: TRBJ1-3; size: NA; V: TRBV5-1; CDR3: CASSLAGVGNTIYF; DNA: TGCGCCAGCAGCTTGGCGGGGGTTGGAAACACCATATATTTT
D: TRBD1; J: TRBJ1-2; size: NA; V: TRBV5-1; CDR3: CASSLRQGATGYTF; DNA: TGCGCCAGCAGCTTGCGGCAGGGGGCGACTGGCTACACCTTC
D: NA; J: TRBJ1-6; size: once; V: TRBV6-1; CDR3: CASSEGPVMGGSPLHF; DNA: TGTGCCAGCAGTGAAGGACCAGTTATGGGGGGTTCACCCCTCCACTTT
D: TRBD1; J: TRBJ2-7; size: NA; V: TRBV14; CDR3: CASSLGQGPYEQYF; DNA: TGTGCCAGCAGCTTAGGACAGGGCCCCTACGAGCAGTACTTC
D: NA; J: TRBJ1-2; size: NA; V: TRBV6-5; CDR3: CASTPLGVPYGYTF; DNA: TGTGCCAGCACCCCTCTCGGGGTCCCCTATGGCTACACCTTC
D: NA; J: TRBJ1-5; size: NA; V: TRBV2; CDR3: CASSEGATNQHF; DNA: TGTGCCAGCAGTGAAGGGGCGACGAACCAGCATTTT
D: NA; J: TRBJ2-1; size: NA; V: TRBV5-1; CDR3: CASSLGQKNEQFF; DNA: TGCGCCAGCAGCTTGGGACAAAAGAATGAGCAGTTCTTC
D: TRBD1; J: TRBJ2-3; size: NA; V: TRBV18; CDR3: CASSPMTGAFSTDTQYF; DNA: TGTGCCAGCTCACCAATGACAGGGGCCTTTAGCACAGATACGCAGTATTTT
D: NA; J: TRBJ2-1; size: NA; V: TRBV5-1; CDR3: CASSSNSYNEQFF; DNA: TGCGCCAGCAGCTCGAACTCTTACAATGAGCAGTTCTTC
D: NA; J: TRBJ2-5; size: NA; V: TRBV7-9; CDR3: CASSLGFRGLQETQYF; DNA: TGTGCCAGCAGCTTAGGTTTCCGAGGCCTCCAAGAGACCCAGTACTTC
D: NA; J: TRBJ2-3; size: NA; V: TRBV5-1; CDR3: CASSLDSSTDTQYF; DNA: TGCGCCAGCAGCTTGGACAGTAGCACAGATACGCAGTATTTT
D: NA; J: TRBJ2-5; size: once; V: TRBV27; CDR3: CASSLSSGAGETQYF; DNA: TGTGCCAGCAGTTTATCTAGCGGAGCCGGAGAGACCCAGTACTTC
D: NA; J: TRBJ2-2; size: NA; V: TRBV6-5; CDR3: CASSYETTLYTGELFF; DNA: TGTGCCAGCAGTTACGAGACAACCTTGTACACCGGGGAGCTGTTTTTT
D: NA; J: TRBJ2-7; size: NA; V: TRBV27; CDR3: CASSLNTGPTYEQYF; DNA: TGTGCCAGCAGTCTTAACACAGGGCCGACCTACGAGCAGTACTTC
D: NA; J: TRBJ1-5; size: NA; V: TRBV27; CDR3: CASSPRGFRDQPQHF; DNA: TGTGCCAGCAGTCCTCGAGGGTTTAGAGATCAGCCCCAGCATTTT
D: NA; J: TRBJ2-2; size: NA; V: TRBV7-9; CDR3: CASSFSGDTGELFF; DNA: TGTGCCAGCAGCTTTTCAGGGGACACCGGGGAGCTGTTTTTT
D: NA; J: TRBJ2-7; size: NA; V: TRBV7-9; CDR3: CASRRDSYEQYF; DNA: TGTGCCAGCAGGCGGGACTCCTACGAGCAGTACTTC
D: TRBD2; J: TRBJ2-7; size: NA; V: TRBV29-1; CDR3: CSVEKRDGTYEQYF; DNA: TGCAGCGTTGAAAAGCGGGACGGAACCTACGAGCAGTACTTC
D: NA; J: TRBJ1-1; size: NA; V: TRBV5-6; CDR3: CASRYRDEAFF; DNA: TGTGCCAGCCGATACAGGGATGAAGCTTTCTTT
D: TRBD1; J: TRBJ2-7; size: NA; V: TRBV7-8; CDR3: CASSPGDRPQFYEQYF; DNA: TGTGCCAGCAGCCCAGGGGACAGACCACAATTCTACGAGCAGTACTTC
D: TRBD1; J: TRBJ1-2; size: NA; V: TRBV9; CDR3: CASERDRGQQGYTF; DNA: TGTGCCAGCGAACGGGACAGGGGACAACAGGGCTACACCTTC
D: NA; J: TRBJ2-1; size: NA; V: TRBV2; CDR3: CASSTPWTANEQFF; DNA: TGTGCCAGCAGTACCCCATGGACAGCCAATGAGCAGTTCTTC
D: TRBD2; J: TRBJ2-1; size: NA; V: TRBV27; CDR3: CASSLAGDNEQFF; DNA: TGTGCCAGCAGTCTAGCGGGGGACAATGAGCAGTTCTTC